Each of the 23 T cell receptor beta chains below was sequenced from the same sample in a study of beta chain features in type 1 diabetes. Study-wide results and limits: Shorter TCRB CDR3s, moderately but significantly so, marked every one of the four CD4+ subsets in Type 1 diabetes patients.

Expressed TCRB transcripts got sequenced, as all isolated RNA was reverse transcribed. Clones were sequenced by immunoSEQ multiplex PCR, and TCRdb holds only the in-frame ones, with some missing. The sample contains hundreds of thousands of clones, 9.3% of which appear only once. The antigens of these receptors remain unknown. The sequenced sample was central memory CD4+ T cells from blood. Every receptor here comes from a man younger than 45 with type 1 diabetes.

The CDR3: CASPPGPGANVLTF. Here the CDR3 DNA reads TGCGCCAGTCCACCGGGGCCTGGGGCCAACGTCCTGACTTTC. V usage is TRBV5-1 and J usage is TRBJ2-6; D tentatively fits TRBD1 or TRBD2 (5 bases each). Germline assignment: CDR1 SGHRS and CDR2 YFSETQ. This CDR3 region has 14 residues. V lost 8 bases to trimming and J lost 2 bases, with 11 bases between them.

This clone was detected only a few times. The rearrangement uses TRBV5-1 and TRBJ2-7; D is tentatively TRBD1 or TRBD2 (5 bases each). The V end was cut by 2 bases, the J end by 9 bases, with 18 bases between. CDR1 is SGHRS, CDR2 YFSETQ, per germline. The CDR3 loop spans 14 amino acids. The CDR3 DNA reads TGCGCCAGCAGCTTCCGGGACCGAGAGGCAGCGCAGTACTTC. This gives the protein CASSFRDREAAQYF.

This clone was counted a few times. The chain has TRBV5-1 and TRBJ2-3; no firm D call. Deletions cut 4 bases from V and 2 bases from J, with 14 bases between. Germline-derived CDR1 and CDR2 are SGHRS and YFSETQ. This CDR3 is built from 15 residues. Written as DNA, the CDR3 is TGCGCCAGCAGCCCCCAGGTGGCGGCCACAGATACGCAGTATTTT. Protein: CASSPQVAATDTQYF.

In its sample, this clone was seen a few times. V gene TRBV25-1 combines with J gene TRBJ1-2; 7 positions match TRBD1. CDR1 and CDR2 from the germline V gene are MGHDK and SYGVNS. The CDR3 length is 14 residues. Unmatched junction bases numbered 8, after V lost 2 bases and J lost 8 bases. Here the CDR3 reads CASSESGQGGGYTF. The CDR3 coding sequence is TGTGCCAGCAGTGAAAGCGGACAAGGGGGCGGCTACACCTTC.

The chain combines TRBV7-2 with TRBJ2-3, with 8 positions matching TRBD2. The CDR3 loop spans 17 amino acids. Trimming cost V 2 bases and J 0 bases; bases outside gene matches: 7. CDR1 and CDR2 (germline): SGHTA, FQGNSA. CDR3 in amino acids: CASSLFSSGSSTDTQYF. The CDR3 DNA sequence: TGTGCCAGCAGCTTATTTTCCAGCGGGAGTAGCACAGATACGCAGTATTTT. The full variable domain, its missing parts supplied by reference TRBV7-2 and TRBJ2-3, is GAGVSQSPSNKVTEKGKDVELRCDPISGHTALYWYRQSLGQGLEFLIYFQGNSAPDKSGLPSDRFSAERTGGSVSTLTIQRTQQEDSAVYLCASSLFSSGSSTDTQYFGPGTRLTVL.

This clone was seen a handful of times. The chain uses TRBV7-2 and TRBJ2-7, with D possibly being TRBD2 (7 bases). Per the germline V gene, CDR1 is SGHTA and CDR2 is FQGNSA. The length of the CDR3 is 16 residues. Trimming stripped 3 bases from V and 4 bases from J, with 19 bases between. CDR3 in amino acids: CASSFVGGAEGYEQYF. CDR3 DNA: TGTGCCAGCAGCTTTGTAGGGGGGGCCGAAGGATACGAGCAGTACTTC.

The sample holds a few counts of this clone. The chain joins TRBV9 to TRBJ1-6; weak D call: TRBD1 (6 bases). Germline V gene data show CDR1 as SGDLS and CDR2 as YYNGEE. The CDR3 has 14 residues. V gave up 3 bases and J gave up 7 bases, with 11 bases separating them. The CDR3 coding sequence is TGTGCCAGCAGCGCTGGACAGCAGAATTCACCCCTCCACTTT. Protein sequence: CASSAGQQNSPLHF.

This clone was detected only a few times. CDR3 coding DNA: TGTGCCAGCAGTCCCAATCTGGATGAGCAGTTCTTC. This codes for CASSPNLDEQFF. The gene calls are TRBV7-2 and TRBJ2-1; D not resolved. The CDR3 contains 12 residues. Germline V gene data show CDR1 as SGHTA and CDR2 as FQGNSA. The V end was cut by 6 bases, the J end by 8 bases, with 11 bases between.

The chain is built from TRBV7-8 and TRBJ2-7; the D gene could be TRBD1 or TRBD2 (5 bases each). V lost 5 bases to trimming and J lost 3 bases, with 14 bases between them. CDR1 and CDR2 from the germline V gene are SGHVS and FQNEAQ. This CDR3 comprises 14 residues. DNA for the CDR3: TGTGCCAGCAGCCCCCGGGACCGAGACTACGAGCAGTACTTC. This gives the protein CASSPRDRDYEQYF.

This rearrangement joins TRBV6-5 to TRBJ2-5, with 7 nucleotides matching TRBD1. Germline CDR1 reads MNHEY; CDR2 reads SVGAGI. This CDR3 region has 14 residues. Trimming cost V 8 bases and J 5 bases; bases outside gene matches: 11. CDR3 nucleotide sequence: TGTGCCAGCTCCAGAGGGGGCCTGGGGGAGACCCAGTACTTC. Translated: CASSRGGLGETQYF.

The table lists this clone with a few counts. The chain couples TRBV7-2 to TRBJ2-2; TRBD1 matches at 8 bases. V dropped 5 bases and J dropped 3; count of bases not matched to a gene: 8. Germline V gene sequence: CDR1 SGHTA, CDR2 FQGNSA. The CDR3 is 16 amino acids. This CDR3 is CASSRTQGADTGELFF. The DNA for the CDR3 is TGTGCCAGCAGCCGCACCCAGGGGGCGGACACCGGGGAGCTGTTTTTT.

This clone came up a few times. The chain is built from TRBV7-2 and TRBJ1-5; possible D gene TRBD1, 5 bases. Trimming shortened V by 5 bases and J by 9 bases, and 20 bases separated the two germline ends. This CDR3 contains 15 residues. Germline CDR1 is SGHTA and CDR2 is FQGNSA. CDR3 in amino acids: CASSVGRSGAGPQHF. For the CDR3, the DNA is TGTGCCAGCAGCGTCGGGCGGTCCGGGGCAGGGCCCCAGCATTTT.

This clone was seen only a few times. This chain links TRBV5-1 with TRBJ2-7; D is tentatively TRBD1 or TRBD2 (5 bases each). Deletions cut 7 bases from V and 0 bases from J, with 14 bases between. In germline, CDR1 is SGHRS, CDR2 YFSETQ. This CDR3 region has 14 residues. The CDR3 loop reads CASAPGRHSYEQYF. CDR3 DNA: TGCGCCAGCGCCCCGGGACGGCACTCCTACGAGCAGTACTTC.

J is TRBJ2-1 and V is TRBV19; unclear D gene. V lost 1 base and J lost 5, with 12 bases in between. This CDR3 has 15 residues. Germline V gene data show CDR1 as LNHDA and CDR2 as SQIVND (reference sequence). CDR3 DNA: TGTGCCAGTAGTATAGGGGTGGGCACCCACAATGAGCAGTTCTTC. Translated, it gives CASSIGVGTHNEQFF. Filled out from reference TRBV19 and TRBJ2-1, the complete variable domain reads DGGITQSPKYLFRKEGQNVTLSCEQNLNHDAMYWYRQDPGQGLRLIYYSQIVNDFQKGDIAEGYSVSREKKESFPLTVTSAQKNPTAFYLCASSIGVGTHNEQFFGPGTRLTVL.

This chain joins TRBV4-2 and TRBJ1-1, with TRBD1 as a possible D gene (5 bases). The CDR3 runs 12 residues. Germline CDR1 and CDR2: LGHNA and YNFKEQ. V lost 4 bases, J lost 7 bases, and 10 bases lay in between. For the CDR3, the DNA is TGTGCCAGCAGCCTCGACAGTGGTGAAGCTTTCTTT. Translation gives CASSLDSGEAFF.

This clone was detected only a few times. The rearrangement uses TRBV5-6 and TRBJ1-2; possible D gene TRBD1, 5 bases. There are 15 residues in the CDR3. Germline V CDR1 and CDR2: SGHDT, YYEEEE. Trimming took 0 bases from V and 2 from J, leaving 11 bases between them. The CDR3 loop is CASSLDQGGNYGYTF. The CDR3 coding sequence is TGTGCCAGCAGCTTGGATCAGGGTGGCAACTATGGCTACACCTTC.

Here the CDR3 reads CASSVAVYNEQFF. In DNA, the CDR3 is TGTGCCAGCAGTGTGGCAGTCTACAATGAGCAGTTCTTC. V and J are TRBV2 and TRBJ2-1, with unresolved D. This CDR3 spans 13 amino acids. CDR1 SNHLY and CDR2 FYNNEI come from the germline V gene. V gave up 4 bases and J gave up 3 bases, with 7 bases separating them.

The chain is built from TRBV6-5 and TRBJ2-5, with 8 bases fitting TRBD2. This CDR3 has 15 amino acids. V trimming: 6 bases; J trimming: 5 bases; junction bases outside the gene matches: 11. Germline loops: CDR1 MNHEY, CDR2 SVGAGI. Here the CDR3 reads CASSPSGGSGETQYF. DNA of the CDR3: TGTGCCAGCAGCCCCTCGGGGGGGTCCGGGGAGACCCAGTACTTC.

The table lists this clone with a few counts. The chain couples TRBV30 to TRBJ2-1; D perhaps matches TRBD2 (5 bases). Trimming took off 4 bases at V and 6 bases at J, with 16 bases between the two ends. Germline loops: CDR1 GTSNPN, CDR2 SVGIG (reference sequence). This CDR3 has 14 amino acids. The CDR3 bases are TGTGCCTGGAAGAGGACTCGGGCGTCCAATGAGCAGTTCTTC. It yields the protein CAWKRTRASNEQFF.

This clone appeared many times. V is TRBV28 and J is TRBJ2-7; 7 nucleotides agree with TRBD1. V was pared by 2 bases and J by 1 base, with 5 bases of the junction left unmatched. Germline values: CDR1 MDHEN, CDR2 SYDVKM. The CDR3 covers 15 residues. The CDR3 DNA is TGTGCCAGCAGTTTACGGCGGACAGGTTCCTACGAGCAGTACTTC. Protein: CASSLRRTGSYEQYF.

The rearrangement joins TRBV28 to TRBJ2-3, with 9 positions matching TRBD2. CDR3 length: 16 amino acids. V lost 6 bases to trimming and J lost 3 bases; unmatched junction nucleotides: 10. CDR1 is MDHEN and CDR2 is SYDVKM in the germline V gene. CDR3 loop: CASSPGGGGVTDTQYF. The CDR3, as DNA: TGTGCCAGCAGCCCCGGGGGCGGGGGGGTTACAGATACGCAGTATTTT.

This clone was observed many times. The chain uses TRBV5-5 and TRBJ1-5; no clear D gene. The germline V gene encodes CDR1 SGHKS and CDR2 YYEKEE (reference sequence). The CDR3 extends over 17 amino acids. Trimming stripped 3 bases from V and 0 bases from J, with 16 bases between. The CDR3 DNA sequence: TGTGCCAGCAGCTCCGACTACCACGACTATAGCAATCAGCCCCAGCATTTT. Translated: CASSSDYHDYSNQPQHF.

Here the CDR3 reads CASSLVSLYEQYF. DNA for the CDR3: TGTGCCAGCAGCTTAGTGTCGCTCTACGAGCAGTACTTC. The rearrangement links TRBV7-2 to TRBJ2-7; D uncertain. The V end was cut by 1 base, the J end by 3 bases, with 7 bases between. Germline CDR1 SGHTA, CDR2 FQGNSA. This CDR3 has 13 residues.